The 17 T cell receptor beta chains below were found in one sample sequenced in a study of OX40 agonist ivuxolimab in advanced cancers. Using immunoSEQ multiplex PCR, the repertoire was profiled, and TCRdb retains in-frame clones only, with some absent. The sample consists of 35,000 or so clones, under 85% of them appearing once. The material sequenced was CD4+ or CD8+ T cells sorted from blood, taken in a trial of the OX40 agonist ivuxolimab. These receptors originate from an adult with an advanced solid tumor such as melanoma, head and neck, liver or kidney cancer.

The J gene is TRBJ2-5, the V gene TRBV27; D is possibly TRBD1 (6 bases). The CDR3 is made up of 14 amino acids. V was trimmed by 3 bases and J by 5 bases, leaving 13 bases between them. Germline loops: CDR1 MNHEY, CDR2 SMNVEV (reference sequence). CDR3 sequence: CASSFTGSEETQYF. CDR3 in DNA: TGTGCCAGCAGTTTCACAGGGAGCGAGGAGACCCAGTACTTC.

The genes are TRBV27 and TRBJ2-7; TRBD1 matches 8 bases. V was pared by 6 bases and J by 2 bases, with 12 bases of the junction left unmatched. Germline CDR1 is MNHEY and CDR2 is SMNVEV (reference sequence). This CDR3 is built from 16 residues. The DNA for the CDR3 is TGTGCCAGCAGCCCCTTTTTTACAGGGGGGACCTACGAGCAGTACTTC. It encodes CASSPFFTGGTYEQYF.

The chain employs TRBV27 and TRBJ2-1; D not resolved. This CDR3 region has 14 residues. Germline values: CDR1 MNHEY, CDR2 SMNVEV (reference sequence). Trimming removed 3 bases from V and 10 bases from J, with 16 bases in between. The CDR3 sequence: CASSFGGYKMEQFF. Here the CDR3 DNA reads TGTGCCAGCAGTTTCGGTGGGTACAAGATGGAGCAGTTCTTC.

The V call is TRBV5-8, the J call TRBJ1-2; 8 bases align to TRBD1. This CDR3 is 16 amino acids long. Trimming cost V 4 bases and J 4 bases; bases outside gene matches: 12. Looked up from germline, CDR1 is SGHTS and CDR2 is YDEGEE. The DNA for the CDR3 is TGTGCCAGCAGCCTACTGACAGGGGCGTCGCCCTATGGCTACACCTTC. Translating gives CASSLLTGASPYGYTF.

The J gene is TRBJ1-1, the V gene TRBV7-2; TRBD1 agrees at 7 bases. The germline gives CDR1 SGHTA, CDR2 FQGNSA. The V and J ends lost 4 bases and 7 bases, in that order; junction bases with no gene match: 3. The CDR3 spans 12 residues. CDR3 sequence reads: CASSYGTVEAFF. In nucleotides, the CDR3 is TGTGCCAGCAGCTATGGGACAGTTGAAGCTTTCTTT.

The chain uses TRBV7-6 and TRBJ1-1; D perhaps matches TRBD1 (6 bases). The CDR3 loop spans 16 amino acids. Germline V lookup: CDR1 SGHVS, CDR2 FNYEAQ. V was trimmed by 1 base and J by 4 bases, leaving 16 bases between them. The CDR3 region is CASSLEVRGRRTEAFF. CDR3 coding DNA: TGTGCCAGCAGCTTAGAGGTCAGGGGCCGACGCACTGAAGCTTTCTTT.

The J gene is TRBJ2-1, the V gene TRBV6-4; 10 bases are shared with TRBD2. The ends lost 6 bases at V and 8 bases at J; junction bases unmatched: 7. CDR1 and CDR2 (germline): MRHNA, SNTAGT. This CDR3 region has 14 residues. The CDR3 DNA reads TGTGCCAGCAGCCCAGCGGGGGGGCCTGATGAGCAGTTCTTC. Its protein product is CASSPAGGPDEQFF.

The genes are TRBV11-3 and TRBJ1-1, with D tentatively TRBD1 (5 bases). The CDR3 covers 17 residues. V dropped 4 bases and J dropped 0 bases, with 18 bases sitting between them. CDR1 is SGHNT and CDR2 is YENEEA in the germline V gene. The CDR3 coding sequence is TGTGCCAGCAGCTACTCAGCGGCAGGGCTGTTGAACACTGAAGCTTTCTTT. It translates to CASSYSAAGLLNTEAFF.

This chain uses TRBV5-4 with TRBJ1-2; weak D call: TRBD1 (5 bases). CDR3 length equals 14 residues. Trimming removed 0 bases at V and 4 bases at J, with 10 bases between. Germline assignment: CDR1 SGHNT and CDR2 YYREEE (reference sequence). The CDR3 sequence: CASSLDGGSYGYTF. CDR3 bases: TGTGCCAGCAGCTTGGACGGGGGATCCTATGGCTACACCTTC.

This CDR3 is CAISETLAGGTDTQYF. CDR3 DNA: TGTGCCATCAGTGAGACCCTAGCGGGAGGAACAGATACGCAGTATTTT. The chain couples TRBV10-3 to TRBJ2-3; 11 bases align to TRBD2. The CDR3 is 16 amino acids. Trimming cost V 2 bases and J 3 bases; bases outside gene matches: 4. CDR1 and CDR2 from the germline V gene are ENHRY and SYGVKD.

This sequence joins TRBV11-2 and TRBJ1-1, with no clear D. Trimming took 5 bases from V and 2 from J, leaving 9 bases between them. Germline V CDR1 and CDR2: SGHAT, FQNNGV. The CDR3 consists of 13 residues. CDR3 in DNA: TGTGCCAGCAGCCACACTGCCAACACTGAAGCTTTCTTT. It codes for CASSHTANTEAFF.

The chain employs TRBV7-9 and TRBJ1-2; D not resolved. Trimming took 1 base from V and 4 from J, leaving 10 bases between them. Germline V CDR1 and CDR2: SEHNR, FQNEAQ (reference sequence). The CDR3 spans 14 residues. The CDR3 DNA follows: TGTGCCAGCAGCTTAGGGAAACAGATCTATGGCTACACCTTC. Amino acid sequence: CASSLGKQIYGYTF.

CDR3 DNA sequence: TGTGCCAGCAGCTATCCGTCTTCGACAGGCCAAGAGACCCAGTACTTC. Its protein product is CASSYPSSTGQETQYF. This chain connects TRBV7-9 to TRBJ2-5; D perhaps matches TRBD1 (6 bases). This CDR3 spans 16 amino acids. The V gene lost 4 bases and the J gene lost 1 base, with 16 bases spanning the gap. CDR1 SEHNR and CDR2 FQNEAQ come from the germline V gene (reference sequence).

The CDR3 sequence: CASTLIPSGTYNEQFF. DNA of the CDR3: TGTGCCAGCACCCTAATCCCTAGCGGGACCTACAATGAGCAGTTCTTC. This chain links TRBV5-4 with TRBJ2-1, with 9 bases matching TRBD2. Germline CDR1 SGHNT, CDR2 YYREEE (reference sequence). The CDR3 length is 16 residues. Losses at the gene ends were 6 bases for V and 2 bases for J; bases not matched to a gene: 9.

This chain uses TRBV27 with TRBJ1-1; maybe TRBD1 (5 bases). V lost 5 bases, J lost 6 bases, and 10 bases lay in between. Germline V CDR1 and CDR2: MNHEY, SMNVEV (reference sequence). The CDR3 sequence is 12 residues long. As DNA, the CDR3 is TGTGCCAGCAGTGGGGGGAGCGCTGAAGCTTTCTTT. It translates to CASSGGSAEAFF.

The CDR3 sequence is CASSLTGLGNYEQYF. CDR3 nucleotide sequence: TGCGCCAGCAGCTTGACAGGCTTGGGAAACTACGAGCAGTACTTC. The chain uses TRBV5-1 and TRBJ2-7; possibly TRBD1 for D (5 bases). Germline V CDR1 and CDR2: SGHRS, YFSETQ. The CDR3 covers 15 residues. Deletions cut 1 base from V and 3 bases from J, with 14 bases between.

The chain uses TRBV4-1 and TRBJ1-5; D gene unclear. The germline CDR1 and CDR2 sequences are MGHRA and YSYEKL. CDR3 length: 14 amino acids. V lost 0 bases to trimming and J lost 5 bases, with 8 bases between them. CDR3 residues: CASSQDGTDQPQHF. The CDR3, as DNA: TGCGCCAGCAGCCAAGATGGTACGGATCAGCCCCAGCATTTT.